A single sample gave rise to the 16 T cell receptor beta chains below, sequenced in a study of blood T cell repertoires in COVID-19. The protocol was immunoSEQ multiplex PCR, while the TCRdb copy is restricted to in-frame clones and leaves out a portion. Counted here are roughly 150,000 clones, 75% to 85% occurring once; the ten biggest clones make up about 4.3%. What was sequenced was peripheral blood. The origin of the receptors is a woman older than 75 with acute or convalescent COVID-19.

The V call is TRBV2, the J call TRBJ1-1; possible D gene TRBD1, 6 bases. The germline gives CDR1 SNHLY, CDR2 FYNNEI. V shed 6 bases and J shed 2 bases, with 10 bases lying between them. The CDR3 runs to 13 residues. CDR3 DNA sequence: TGTGCCAGCAGGAGACAGGCAAACACTGAAGCTTTCTTT. As protein: CASRRQANTEAFF.

This clone was found once. The chain links TRBV14 to TRBJ2-7, with TRBD1 identical over 11 bases. With 3 bases clipped from V and 3 bases from J, the junction kept 10 bases outside the gene matches. Germline-derived CDR1 and CDR2 are SGHDN and FVKESK. The CDR3 has 17 amino acids. CDR3 in amino acids: CASSQSVGQGGSYEQYF. The CDR3 region has the DNA TGTGCCAGCAGCCAGAGCGTGGGACAGGGGGGTAGCTACGAGCAGTACTTC.

The chain couples TRBV5-1 to TRBJ2-3, with TRBD2 matching over 11 bases. The germline V gene encodes CDR1 SGHRS and CDR2 YFSETQ. The CDR3 is made up of 16 amino acids. V was clipped by 4 bases and J by 0 bases; unmatched bases: 4. This chain's CDR3 is CASSTTSGVSTDTQYF. The CDR3 DNA follows: TGCGCCAGCAGCACGACTAGCGGGGTGAGCACAGATACGCAGTATTTT.

This chain connects TRBV10-2 to TRBJ2-1; 9 nucleotides line up with TRBD2. With V trimmed by 6 bases and J by 3 bases, 12 bases remained unmatched. Germline-derived CDR1 and CDR2 are WSHSY and SAAADI. The CDR3 loop spans 17 amino acids. Here the CDR3 DNA reads TGCGCCAGCAGGAGCCGTCCTAGCGGGGCCTACTACAATGAGCAGTTCTTC. Residues: CASRSRPSGAYYNEQFF.

The chain links TRBV6-5 to TRBJ2-7; D is perhaps TRBD2 (5 bases). The CDR3 covers 13 residues. Germline V CDR1 and CDR2: MNHEY, SVGAGI. V lost 8 bases and J lost 5, with 16 bases in between. CDR3 bases: TGTGCCAGCGAAAGAGGGTTGGGCCACGAGCAGTACTTC. This codes for CASERGLGHEQYF.

The chain uses TRBV5-4 and TRBJ2-1; TRBD1 aligns across 7 bases. The CDR3 spans 15 residues. V shed 2 bases, J shed 7 bases, and the junction held 9 bases outside the gene matches. Germline V gene lookup returns CDR1 SGHNT and CDR2 YYREEE (reference sequence). Here the CDR3 reads CASSFWAGGWNEQFF. The CDR3 DNA is TGTGCCAGCAGCTTTTGGGCAGGGGGATGGAATGAGCAGTTCTTC.

J is TRBJ1-1 and V is TRBV5-1, with unresolved D. Looked up from germline, CDR1 is SGHRS and CDR2 is YFSETQ. This CDR3 contains 16 residues. The germline V and J ends were trimmed by 0 bases and 1 base, with 13 bases remaining between them. In nucleotides, the CDR3 is TGCGCCAGCAGCTTGGGGTTTGCAGATGGGAACACTGAAGCTTTCTTT. Its protein product is CASSLGFADGNTEAFF.

J is TRBJ2-2 and V is TRBV3-1 (or the pseudogene TRBV3-2); 7 bases line up with TRBD1. CDR3 length equals 18 residues. Germline V gene sequence: CDR1 LGHDT, CDR2 YNNKEL (reference sequence). The V gene end was trimmed by 4 bases and the J gene end by 0 bases; junction bases not matched to a gene: 11. The CDR3 sequence: CASSPRGQTLANTGELFF. The CDR3 DNA is TGTGCCAGCAGCCCTCGGGGACAGACACTGGCGAACACCGGGGAGCTGTTTTTT.

This chain connects TRBV4-1 to TRBJ2-7; the match to TRBD1 covers 9 bases. The CDR3 runs 17 residues. J gave up 3 bases and V 1 base, and 10 bases lay outside the gene matches. Germline loops: CDR1 MGHRA, CDR2 YSYEKL. The chain's CDR3 is CASSQAIATGGNYEQYF. CDR3 sequence (DNA): TGCGCCAGCAGCCAAGCCATTGCGACAGGGGGAAACTACGAGCAGTACTTC.

Only a few counts were recorded for this clone. The chain uses TRBV3-1 (or the pseudogene TRBV3-2) and TRBJ2-2, with D unclear. The V and J ends lost 4 bases and 0 bases respectively, with 12 bases between them. Germline V lookup: CDR1 LGHDT, CDR2 YNNKEL (reference sequence). The CDR3 is 16 residues long. The DNA of the CDR3 is TGTGCCAGCAGCCGTAGAGGCATGACGAACACCGGGGAGCTGTTTTTT. Its protein is CASSRRGMTNTGELFF.

The V and J genes are TRBV29-1 and TRBJ1-2; possible D gene TRBD1, 6 bases. The CDR3 consists of 13 residues. The germline V and J ends were trimmed by 4 bases and 3 bases, with 12 bases remaining between them. CDR1 is SQVTM, CDR2 ANQGSEA, per germline. The CDR3 coding sequence is TGCAGCGTTGTGGGGGGGCCGGACTATGGCTACACCTTC. Its translation is CSVVGGPDYGYTF.

The CDR3, as DNA: TGTGCCAGCAGTCCTGATAGCCGGGAAAAACTGTTTTTT. Encoded protein: CASSPDSREKLFF. The chain joins TRBV28 to TRBJ1-4, with D hard to call. CDR1 and CDR2 (germline): MDHEN, SYDVKM. Deletions cut 5 bases from V and 8 bases from J, with 12 bases between. There are 13 residues in the CDR3.

The CDR3 nucleotides read TGTGCCAGCAGTCAACGTAACAGGGTGCTGAACACTGAAGCTTTCTTT. Translation gives CASSQRNRVLNTEAFF. V and J are TRBV27 and TRBJ1-1; D is possibly TRBD1 (6 bases). V gave up 5 bases and J gave up 0 bases, with 16 bases separating them. CDR1 and CDR2 (germline): MNHEY, SMNVEV (reference sequence). There are 16 residues in the CDR3.

The chain is built from TRBV3-1 (or the pseudogene TRBV3-2) and TRBJ2-1, with 7 bases that match TRBD2. Trimming took 2 bases from V and 0 from J; bases not matched to a gene: 10. The CDR3 is 18 amino acids. The V gene's germline CDR1 is LGHDT and CDR2 YNNKEL (reference sequence). The chain's CDR3 is CASSQYGGGSFSYNEQFF. The CDR3, as DNA: TGTGCCAGCAGCCAATACGGCGGGGGTAGCTTCTCCTACAATGAGCAGTTCTTC.

This clone was found a few times. The chain recombines TRBV19 with TRBJ1-1; 9 nucleotides align to TRBD1. The V gene's germline CDR1 is LNHDA and CDR2 SQIVND (reference sequence). Trimming removed 8 bases from V and 4 bases from J; junction bases left unmatched: 2. This CDR3 has 12 residues. CDR3 residues: CASGGQGTEAFF. The CDR3 DNA sequence: TGTGCCAGTGGGGGACAGGGCACTGAAGCTTTCTTT.

J is TRBJ2-2 and V is TRBV7-9; TRBD2 might be the D (6 bases). This CDR3 is built from 16 residues. Germline assignment: CDR1 SEHNR and CDR2 FQNEAQ (reference sequence). V was shortened by 3 bases and J by 0 bases, with 11 bases between the two germline ends. DNA of the CDR3: TGTGCCAGCAGCTTCGCGGGAAGGGCGAACACCGGGGAGCTGTTTTTT. Encoded protein: CASSFAGRANTGELFF.